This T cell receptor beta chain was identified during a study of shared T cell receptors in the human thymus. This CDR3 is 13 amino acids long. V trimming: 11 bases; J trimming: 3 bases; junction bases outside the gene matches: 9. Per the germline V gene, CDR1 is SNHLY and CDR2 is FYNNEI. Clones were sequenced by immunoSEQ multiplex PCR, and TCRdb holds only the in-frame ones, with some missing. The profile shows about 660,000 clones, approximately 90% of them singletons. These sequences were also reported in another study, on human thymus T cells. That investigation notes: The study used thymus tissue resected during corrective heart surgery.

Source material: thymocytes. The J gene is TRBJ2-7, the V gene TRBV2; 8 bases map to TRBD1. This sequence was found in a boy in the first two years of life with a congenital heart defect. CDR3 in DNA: TGTGCCGCCTCACAGGGGACAGGCTACGAGCAGTACTTC. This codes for CAASQGTGYEQYF.